The 10 T cell receptor beta chains listed next were all sequenced from one sample in a study of cytomegalovirus exposure and HLA in healthy donors (dated by TCRdb to 2016 to 2017). Receptor libraries were prepared by the immunoSEQ multiplex PCR assay. In TCRdb, the immuneACCESS table is reduced to in-frame sequences with V and J assigned. These tables do not hold every clone; where another copy was compared, an unresolved V gene accounts for under half, and the others remain unexplained. The table for this sample lists 170,000 or so clones; around 82% of them were counted only once. Of the sample, about 3% is held by the ten largest clones. Sequenced input: PBMCs. The receptor source for this set is a woman between 18 and 30 years old in good health and CMV-seropositive.

CDR3 sequence reads: CASSDAINQPQHF. DNA for the CDR3: TGTGCCAGCAGTGATGCGATCAATCAGCCCCAGCATTTT. V usage is TRBV6-1 and J usage is TRBJ1-5; the D is unclear. The germline V gene has CDR1 MNHNS and CDR2 SASEGT. V was clipped by 3 bases and J by 3 bases, with 6 bases between them. The CDR3 has 13 residues.

The chain combines TRBV6-5 with TRBJ1-4; D gene uncertain. This CDR3 has 13 residues. Germline V gives CDR1 MNHEY, CDR2 SVGAGI. The ends were cut back, 6 bases at V and 5 bases at J, with 10 bases in the middle. In nucleotides, the CDR3 is TGTGCCAGCAGCGCCGGGGAAAATGAAAAACTGTTTTTT. Its protein product is CASSAGENEKLFF.

The CDR3 region is CASSPSTGSYEQYF. CDR3 nucleotide sequence: TGTGCCAGCTCACCATCGACGGGGTCCTACGAGCAGTACTTC. V gene TRBV18 combines with J gene TRBJ2-7; maybe TRBD2 (5 bases). The CDR3 loop spans 14 amino acids. V was shortened by 2 bases and J by 1 base, with 9 bases between the two germline ends. Germline CDR1 is KGHSH and CDR2 is LQKENI. Full variable domain (missing parts from reference TRBV18 and TRBJ2-7): NAGVMQNPRHLVRRRGQEARLRCSPMKGHSHVYWYRQLPEEGLKFMVYLQKENIIDESGMPKERFSAEFPKEGPSILRIQQVVRGDSAAYFCASSPSTGSYEQYFGPGTRLTVT.

The chain is built from TRBV5-4 and TRBJ2-7, with 7 nucleotides matching TRBD2. The V gene end was trimmed by 0 bases and the J gene end by 0 bases; junction bases not matched to a gene: 3. CDR3 length equals 15 residues. Per the germline V gene, CDR1 is SGHNT and CDR2 is YYREEE (reference sequence). CDR3 nucleotides: TGTGCCAGCAGCTTGGGGGGGACTACCTCCTACGAGCAGTACTTC. Protein product: CASSLGGTTSYEQYF.

V and J are TRBV5-1 and TRBJ1-3; 9 bases align to TRBD1. The CDR3 length is 14 residues. The germline V gene encodes CDR1 SGHRS and CDR2 YFSETQ. J was trimmed by 9 bases and V by 0 bases; bases with no gene match: 4. The CDR3 DNA reads TGCGCCAGCAGCTTGGCAGACAGGGGGTCCACCATATATTTT. It is translated as CASSLADRGSTIYF.

This clone appeared once. The V and J genes are TRBV7-9 and TRBJ1-1; no reliable D call. Trimming left V 7 bases short and J 0 bases short, with 9 bases between. Germline loops: CDR1 SEHNR, CDR2 FQNEAQ (reference sequence). The CDR3 spans 13 residues. The CDR3 DNA is TGTGCCAGCACCCCGACACTGAACACTGAAGCTTTCTTT. It yields the protein CASTPTLNTEAFF.

In this sample, this clone turned up a few times. The chain couples TRBV6-5 to TRBJ2-2; D is possibly TRBD2 (5 bases). V dropped 10 bases and J dropped 3 bases, with 9 bases sitting between them. CDR1 is MNHEY and CDR2 is SVGAGI in the germline V gene. This CDR3 spans 12 amino acids. CDR3 nucleotides: TGTGCCACCTCGGGGTACACCGGGGAGCTGTTTTTT. This gives the protein CATSGYTGELFF.

V is TRBV7-9 and J is TRBJ2-1; weak D call: TRBD1 (7 bases). In germline, CDR1 is SEHNR, CDR2 FQNEAQ (reference sequence). The CDR3 is 19 amino acids. The germline V and J ends were trimmed by 4 bases and 1 base, with 23 bases remaining between them. CDR3 sequence reads: CASSWVEGAPLSSYNEQFF. CDR3 sequence (DNA): TGTGCCAGCAGCTGGGTGGAGGGGGCGCCCCTCAGTTCCTACAATGAGCAGTTCTTC.

This chain links TRBV5-1 with TRBJ2-1, with 10 bases fitting TRBD2. The CDR3 runs 17 residues. The germline gives CDR1 SGHRS, CDR2 YFSETQ. V lost 0 bases and J lost 1; bases outside the gene matches: 4. CDR3 nucleotide sequence: TGCGCCAGCAGCTTGGCCCGAGCGGGGGGGTCCTACAATGAGCAGTTCTTC. Amino acids: CASSLARAGGSYNEQFF. Drawing the rest from reference TRBV5-1 and TRBJ2-1, the complete variable domain is KAGVTQTPRYLIKTRGQQVTLSCSPISGHRSVSWYQQTPGQGLQFLFEYFSETQRNKGNFPGRFSGRQFSNSRSEMNVSTLELGDSALYLCASSLARAGGSYNEQFFGPGTRLTVL.

V gene TRBV18 combines with J gene TRBJ1-2, with D tentatively TRBD1 (6 bases). The V and J ends lost 8 bases and 5 bases respectively, with 12 bases between them. CDR1 KGHSH and CDR2 LQKENI come from the germline V gene. The CDR3 contains 12 residues. The CDR3 nucleotides read TGTGCCAGCCGAGAGGACAGTTATGGCTACACCTTC. Its protein is CASREDSYGYTF.